One sample yielded the 18 T cell receptor beta chains listed below, sequenced in a study of CD8 T cells in ankylosing spondylitis. Study-wide points: Blood from ankylosing spondylitis patients appeared to carry a characteristic roughly 8-variant TCR beta motif.

For these TCRs, the target antigens are not known. TCRdb recomputed calls from the 5' RACE reads with MiXCR, one row per CDR3 protein. The table has a few hundred thousand distinct CDR3 sequences, 15% to 20% seen once; the top ten hold over 1%. The sample comprised blood, either unsorted or a sorted T cell fraction (not recorded which). These receptors were obtained from a male donor with ankylosing spondylitis.

V is TRBV6-1 and J is TRBJ2-7; 9 bases map to TRBD1. Germline values: CDR1 MNHNS, CDR2 SASEGT. J was trimmed by 4 bases and V by 6 bases; bases with no gene match: 10. The length of the CDR3 is 15 residues. Here the CDR3 DNA reads TGTGCCAGCAGACGGGACAGGGAGAGTTTGTACGAGCAGTACTTC. Protein: CASRRDRESLYEQYF.

The chain uses TRBV7-2 and TRBJ2-2; D may be TRBD1 (7 bases). The CDR3 extends over 17 amino acids. The germline V and J ends were trimmed by 2 bases and 7 bases, with 20 bases remaining between them. The germline V gene encodes CDR1 SGHTA and CDR2 FQGNSA. In DNA form, the CDR3 reads TGTGCCAGCAGCTTAATGCAGGGGGGAGTGATTGGCGGGGAGCTGTTTTTT. Its protein is CASSLMQGGVIGGELFF.

The chain joins TRBV7-3 to TRBJ2-3, with D possibly TRBD2 on 6 matching bases. The CDR3 loop spans 15 amino acids. V lost 2 bases, J lost 0 bases, and 9 bases lay in between. Germline-derived CDR1 and CDR2 are SGHTA and FQGTGA. The CDR3 reads CASSLAGISTDTQYF. As DNA, the CDR3 is TGTGCCAGCAGCTTAGCGGGGATAAGCACAGATACGCAGTATTTT.

The rearrangement joins TRBV11-2 to TRBJ1-1; 10 nucleotides align to TRBD1. This CDR3 is 13 amino acids long. Germline lookup yields CDR1 SGHAT and CDR2 FQNNGV. The junction had 10 bases not matched to a gene; V was cut back by 5 bases and J by 13 bases. The CDR3 loop is CASSPRTGGEVFF. CDR3 sequence (DNA): TGTGCCAGCAGCCCCCGGACAGGGGGGGAGGTTTTCTTT. The whole variable domain, filled in from reference TRBV11-2 and TRBJ1-1, reads EAGVAQSPRYKIIEKRQSVAFWCNPISGHATLYWYQQILGQGPKLLIQFQNNGVVDDSQLPKDRFSAERLKGVDSTLKIQPAKLEDSAVYLCASSPRTGGEVFFGQGTRLTVV.

This clonotype showed up many times. The chain employs TRBV20-1 and TRBJ2-5; D possibly corresponds to TRBD1 (6 bases). The germline V gene has CDR1 DFQATT and CDR2 SNEGSKA (reference sequence). Trimming removed 2 bases from V and 7 bases from J, with 17 bases in between. This CDR3 has 14 residues. CDR3 protein: CSARPPTGAPTQYF. CDR3 DNA sequence: TGCAGTGCTAGACCACCGACAGGCGCCCCGACCCAGTACTTC.

The chain combines TRBV5-5 with TRBJ1-1; 9 nucleotides agree with TRBD1. Germline-derived CDR1 and CDR2 are SGHKS and YYEKEE (reference sequence). The CDR3 has 17 amino acids. V lost 4 bases and J lost 2; bases outside the gene matches: 12. CDR3 nucleotide sequence: TGTGCCAGCAGCGCCCCGGGACAGGGTGGGCGAAACACTGAAGCTTTCTTT. As protein: CASSAPGQGGRNTEAFF.

On this clonotype itself: This may be a read error: a much more frequent sequence differs by one nucleotide. This rearrangement joins TRBV5-1 to TRBJ1-3; the D gene is possibly TRBD1 (5 bases). The V gene's germline CDR1 is SGHRS and CDR2 YFSETQ. The CDR3 covers 14 residues. CDR3: CATSIGDSGITIYF. CDR3 coding DNA: TGCGCCACCTCGATCGGGGACTCTGGAATCACCATATATTTT.

The chain combines TRBV5-1 with TRBJ1-2; 12 positions match TRBD1. V shed 4 bases, J shed 4 bases, and the junction held 8 bases outside the gene matches. CDR1 is SGHRS, CDR2 YFSETQ, per germline. The CDR3 sequence is 16 residues long. The CDR3 is CASSGGTGGGVYGYTF. CDR3 nucleotides: TGCGCCAGCAGCGGAGGGACAGGGGGCGGTGTCTATGGCTACACCTTC. Supplemented by reference TRBV5-1 and TRBJ1-2, the full variable domain reads KAGVTQTPRYLIKTRGQQVTLSCSPISGHRSVSWYQQTPGQGLQFLFEYFSETQRNKGNFPGRFSGRQFSNSRSEMNVSTLELGDSALYLCASSGGTGGGVYGYTFGSGTRLTVV.

This clonotype has a count of ten or more. The gene calls are TRBV20-1 and TRBJ1-1; no clear D gene. The CDR3 contains 14 residues. V lost 0 bases, J lost 1 base, and 9 bases lay in between. Germline CDR1 DFQATT, CDR2 SNEGSKA (reference sequence). The chain's CDR3 is CSARDPQSNTEAFF. DNA for the CDR3: TGCAGTGCTAGAGATCCGCAGTCGAACACTGAAGCTTTCTTT.

J is TRBJ2-6 and V is TRBV11-2, with D perhaps TRBD2 (6 bases). This CDR3 has 17 residues. Per germline, CDR1 SGHAT and CDR2 FQNNGV. Trimming pared 7 bases from V and 0 bases from J, leaving 16 bases between. The CDR3 coding sequence is TGTGCCAGCAACCCCTGGGACTCCAGCTCTGGGGCCAACGTCCTGACTTTC. This translates into CASNPWDSSSGANVLTF.

The CDR3 reads CASSFAGATGNTIYF. In DNA form, the CDR3 reads TGTGCCAGCAGTTTTGCGGGGGCTACTGGAAACACCATATATTTT. The chain combines TRBV12-3 or TRBV12-4 with TRBJ1-3; weak D call: TRBD1 (6 bases). The CDR3 has 15 residues. Between the trimmed V and J ends, which lost 3 bases and 2 bases, there was a span of 11 bases.

Many counts were recorded for this clonotype. The rearrangement uses TRBV5-1 and TRBJ1-1; a weak D match, TRBD1 (6 bases). The CDR3 covers 15 residues. The V gene's germline CDR1 is SGHRS and CDR2 YFSETQ. The V end was cut by 2 bases, the J end by 6 bases, with 17 bases between. CDR3 bases: TGCGCCAGCAGCTTAGTTCCGGGGGCAGGCGCTGAAGCTTTCTTT. Its protein is CASSLVPGAGAEAFF.

A few counts support this clonotype. This chain connects TRBV7-2 to TRBJ1-1; unclear D gene. Germline loops: CDR1 SGHTA, CDR2 FQGNSA. Trimming took off 2 bases at V and 6 bases at J, with 10 bases between the two ends. The CDR3 runs 13 residues. CDR3 sequence: CASSLFTVPEAFF. The CDR3 DNA reads TGTGCCAGCAGCTTATTCACAGTTCCTGAAGCTTTCTTT.

This clonotype was counted once. The rearrangement links TRBV7-3 to TRBJ2-3; D may be TRBD1 (7 bases). Trimming cost V 1 base and J 4 bases, with 12 bases left between them. Germline V CDR1 and CDR2: SGHTA, FQGTGA. The CDR3 runs 15 residues. The CDR3 reads CASSLSPRGADTQYF. The CDR3, as DNA: TGTGCCAGCAGCTTAAGCCCCAGGGGGGCAGATACGCAGTATTTT.

The chain carries TRBV10-3 and TRBJ1-6; D remains ambiguous. CDR1 and CDR2 from the germline V gene are ENHRY and SYGVKD. The CDR3 consists of 14 residues. V lost 2 bases and J 6 bases, leaving 8 bases between the germline ends. The CDR3 reads CAISEEVINSPLHF. CDR3 bases: TGTGCCATCAGTGAGGAGGTCATTAATTCACCCCTCCACTTT.

This clonotype was seen at least ten times. This rearrangement joins TRBV4-2 to TRBJ2-7; the D gene is possibly TRBD2 (5 bases). The CDR3 loop spans 14 amino acids. CDR1 LGHNA and CDR2 YNFKEQ come from the germline V gene. V was shortened by 3 bases and J by 2 bases, with 11 bases between the two germline ends. CDR3 sequence reads: CASSQGDGTYEQYF. The CDR3 coding sequence is TGTGCCAGCAGCCAGGGAGACGGTACCTACGAGCAGTACTTC.

The genes are TRBV6-5 and TRBJ2-7, with D perhaps matching TRBD2 (6 bases). The germline V gene encodes CDR1 MNHEY and CDR2 SVGAGI. V dropped 2 bases and J dropped 2 bases, with 13 bases sitting between them. CDR3 length: 15 residues. The CDR3 loop is CASSYRDSSTYEQYF. The CDR3, as DNA: TGTGCCAGCAGTTACCGGGACTCATCAACCTACGAGCAGTACTTC.

This chain links TRBV7-2 with TRBJ2-3; 7 bases map to TRBD2. With 6 bases clipped from V and 1 base from J, the junction kept 10 bases outside the gene matches. Germline assignment: CDR1 SGHTA and CDR2 FQGNSA. This CDR3 region has 16 residues. Here the CDR3 DNA reads TGTGCCAGCAGGCGAGGGGAGGGCGTCCGCACAGATACGCAGTATTTT. Translation: CASRRGEGVRTDTQYF.